This paragraph covers one T cell receptor (beta chain) sequence. CDR3 size: 13 residues. Trimming shortened V by 7 bases and J by 0 bases, and 7 bases separated the two germline ends. Germline V gene lookup returns CDR1 MNHNS and CDR2 SASEGT. The method was immunoSEQ multiplex PCR; TCRdb's version includes in-frame clones alone and lacks a portion of them. The data show roughly 210,000 clones, with around 80% seen just once and roughly a tenth held by the top ten. The sample is drawn from a study of blood T cell repertoires in COVID-19. The source is a woman of 80 years or more with COVID-19, enrolled during active disease. The chain uses TRBV6-1 and TRBJ1-5; no clear D. The specimen was peripheral blood. The CDR3 region has the DNA TGTGCCAGCACCCCTTATAGCAATCAGCCCCAGCATTTT. It is translated as CASTPYSNQPQHF.